The 5 T cell receptor beta chains presented below share a single source sample, sequenced in a study of lymphopenia after photon versus proton radiotherapy. The data were produced by immunoSEQ multiplex PCR, yet TCRdb's version contains in-frame clones alone and is incomplete. The sample shows 60,000 to 75,000 clones, 86% of them seen only once. The sequenced sample was peripheral blood, obtained from a patient treated with photon-based radiotherapy. Source of these receptors: a man in his forties with gastric cancer.

The chain couples TRBV2 to TRBJ1-6; TRBD1 matches at 7 bases. With V trimmed by 8 bases and J by 7 bases, 5 bases remained unmatched. The germline CDR1 and CDR2 sequences are SNHLY and FYNNEI. The CDR3 runs 13 residues. In DNA, the CDR3 is TGTGCCAGCGACGGGACAGAAAATTCACCCCTCCACTTT. Its protein product is CASDGTENSPLHF.

This sequence joins TRBV6-1 and TRBJ1-2; D ambiguous. Germline CDR1 is MNHNS and CDR2 is SASEGT. V gave up 2 bases and J gave up 5 bases, with 15 bases separating them. The CDR3 spans 15 residues. The CDR3 DNA reads as TGTGCCAGCAGTGAAATGCCCTTCGCGGGATATGGCTACACCTTC. Residues: CASSEMPFAGYGYTF.

Here the CDR3 reads CASSTRPGDNEQFF. CDR3 DNA sequence: TGTGCCAGCAGCACAAGGCCAGGGGACAATGAGCAGTTCTTC. This rearrangement joins TRBV7-3 to TRBJ2-1; perhaps TRBD1 as D (6 bases). The V gene lost 5 bases and the J gene lost 5 bases, with 13 bases spanning the gap. Per germline, CDR1 SGHTA and CDR2 FQGTGA. This CDR3 region has 14 residues.

This chain joins TRBV19 and TRBJ1-2; 9 nucleotides match TRBD1. V dropped 2 bases and J dropped 13; count of bases not matched to a gene: 5. CDR3 length: 12 residues. CDR1 and CDR2 (germline): LNHDA, SQIVND (reference sequence). The CDR3 DNA follows: TGTGCCAGTAGTATAACAGGGGGCGGATCCACCTTC. Translation: CASSITGGGSTF.

The chain combines TRBV7-3 with TRBJ2-1, with TRBD2 matching 10 bases. In germline, CDR1 is SGHTA, CDR2 FQGTGA. The junction had 6 bases not matched to a gene; V was cut back by 5 bases and J by 8 bases. The CDR3 contains 14 residues. The CDR3 loop reads CASSPGLAWDEQFF. CDR3 DNA sequence: TGTGCCAGCAGCCCGGGACTAGCGTGGGATGAGCAGTTCTTC.